Listed below are T cell receptor beta chains from one sample, sequenced in a study of human T cells and chemical hapten exposure. TCRdb reanalysed the RACE reads using MiXCR and keeps one entry per CDR3 protein. This table holds some 350,000 distinct CDR3 sequences, under 8% found once. The sample was whole blood, taken in connection with sensitization to the hapten diphenylcyclopropenone (DPC). The receptors here all came from a woman between 18 and 29 years old with alopecia areata. Some clones in this sample may be carry-over from other donors' samples. Both conserved end residues are part of each CDR3. Fields, in order: J gene, V gene, clone size, D gene, CDR3 protein, CDR3 DNA. D genes are given only for firm matches. Clone size is stated in some rows and not others, as once, few, many or a class when expanded.

TRBJ1-1 TRBV12-3/TRBV12-4 many - CASSLEKTEAFF TGTGCCAGCAGTTTAGAGAAAACAGAAGCTTTCTTT
TRBJ1-3 TRBV4-2 few - CASSQGEWVFSGNTIYF TGTGCCAGCAGCCAAGGGGAATGGGTGTTCTCTGGAAACACCATATATTTT
TRBJ1-2 TRBV5-6 - - CASSLGSRDAMGYTF TGTGCCAGCAGCTTGGGGTCGAGGGACGCTATGGGCTACACCTTC
TRBJ1-4 TRBV11-2 - - CASSLAGDSNEKLFF TGTGCCAGCAGCTTAGCCGGGGATTCAAATGAAAAACTGTTTTTT
TRBJ1-1 TRBV18 - TRBD1 CASSPAGTGGAEAFF TGTGCCAGCTCACCGGCCGGGACAGGGGGAGCTGAAGCTTTCTTT
TRBJ2-7 TRBV27 - - CASSGRGPKYEQYF TGTGCCAGCAGTGGGCGTGGACCCAAGTACGAGCAGTACTTC
TRBJ2-1 TRBV7-9 few TRBD1 CASSLGTGRMDEQFF TGTGCCAGCAGCCTCGGGACAGGGCGGATGGATGAGCAGTTCTTC
TRBJ1-5 TRBV18 - TRBD1 CASSSGTGDSNQPQHF TGTGCCAGCTCATCTGGGACAGGGGATAGCAATCAGCCCCAGCATTTT
TRBJ2-3 TRBV7-2 many TRBD1 CASSPSSPGGSDTQYF TGTGCCAGCAGCCCCAGTTCGCCAGGGGGCAGTGATACGCAGTATTTT
TRBJ1-1 TRBV5-1 few - CASSLDLASNAEAFF TGCGCCAGCAGCTTGGATTTGGCGTCGAACGCTGAAGCTTTCTTT